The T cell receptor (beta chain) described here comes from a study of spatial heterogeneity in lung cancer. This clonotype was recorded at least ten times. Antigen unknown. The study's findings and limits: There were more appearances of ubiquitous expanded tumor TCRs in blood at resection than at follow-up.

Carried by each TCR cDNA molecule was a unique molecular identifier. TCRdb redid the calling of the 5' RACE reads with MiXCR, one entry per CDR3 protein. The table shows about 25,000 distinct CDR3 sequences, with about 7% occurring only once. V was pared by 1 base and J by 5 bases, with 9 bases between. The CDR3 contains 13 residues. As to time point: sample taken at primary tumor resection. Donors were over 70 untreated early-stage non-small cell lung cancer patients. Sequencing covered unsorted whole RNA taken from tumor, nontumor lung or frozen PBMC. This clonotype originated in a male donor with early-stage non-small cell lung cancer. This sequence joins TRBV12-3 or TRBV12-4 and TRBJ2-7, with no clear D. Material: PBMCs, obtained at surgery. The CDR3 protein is CASSLDRANEQYF. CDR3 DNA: TGTGCCAGCAGTTTAGATAGAGCCAACGAGCAGTACTTC.